This T cell receptor (beta chain) was retrieved from a study of CD8 T cells in ankylosing spondylitis. This CDR3 is 15 amino acids long. The V end was cut by 5 bases, the J end by 4 bases, with 16 bases between. Looked up from germline, CDR1 is MDHEN and CDR2 is SYDVKM. This clonotype was counted a few times. Its target is unknown. 5'-RACE, quantitative and with molecular barcodes, yielded the TCR beta libraries. TCRdb reanalysed the 5' RACE reads using MiXCR and keeps one entry per CDR3 protein. Among fewer than 150,000 distinct CDR3 sequences, about 7% were seen once, and the ten largest hold roughly 12%. Study-level results: A motif in TCR beta, a set of 8 or 9 highly homologous variants, appeared characteristic of ankylosing spondylitis blood. Peripheral blood held disease-linked clones only at relatively low frequency, and these were CD8+. Earlier work had already found some motif variants in reactive arthritis synovial fluid and blood.

The sequencing input was blood, either unsorted or a sorted T cell fraction (not recorded which). This chain links TRBV28 with TRBJ2-3, with no clear D. This receptor was identified in a female donor with ankylosing spondylitis or in good health (not recorded which). CDR3: CASSQLSVSADTQYF. CDR3 nucleotide sequence: TGTGCCAGCAGTCAGCTGTCAGTCAGTGCAGATACGCAGTATTTT.